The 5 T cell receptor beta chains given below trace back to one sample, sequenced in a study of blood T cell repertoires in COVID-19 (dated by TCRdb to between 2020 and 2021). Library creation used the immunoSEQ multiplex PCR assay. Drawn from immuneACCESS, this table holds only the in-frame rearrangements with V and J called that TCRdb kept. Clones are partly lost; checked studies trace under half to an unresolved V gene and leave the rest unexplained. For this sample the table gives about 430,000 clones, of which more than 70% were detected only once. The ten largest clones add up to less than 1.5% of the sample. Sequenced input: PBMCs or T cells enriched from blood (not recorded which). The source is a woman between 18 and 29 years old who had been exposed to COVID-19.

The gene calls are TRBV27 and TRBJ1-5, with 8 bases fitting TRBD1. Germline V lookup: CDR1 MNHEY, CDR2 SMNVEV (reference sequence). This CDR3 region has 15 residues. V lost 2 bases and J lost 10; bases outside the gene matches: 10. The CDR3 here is CASSLLPQGAGPQHF. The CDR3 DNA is TGTGCCAGCAGTTTACTCCCGCAGGGGGCTGGCCCCCAGCATTTT.

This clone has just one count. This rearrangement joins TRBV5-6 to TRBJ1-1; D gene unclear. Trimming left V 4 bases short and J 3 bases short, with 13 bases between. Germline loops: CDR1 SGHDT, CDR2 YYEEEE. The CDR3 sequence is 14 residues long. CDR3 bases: TGTGCCAGCAGCGCCGGTGTGCGCGACACTGAAGCTTTCTTT. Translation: CASSAGVRDTEAFF.

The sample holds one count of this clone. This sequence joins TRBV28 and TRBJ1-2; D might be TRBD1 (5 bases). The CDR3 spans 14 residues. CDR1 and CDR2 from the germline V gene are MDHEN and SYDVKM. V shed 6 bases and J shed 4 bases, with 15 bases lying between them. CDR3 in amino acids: CASRPGQLVYGYTF. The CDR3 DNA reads TGTGCCAGCAGGCCAGGGCAGTTAGTCTATGGCTACACCTTC.

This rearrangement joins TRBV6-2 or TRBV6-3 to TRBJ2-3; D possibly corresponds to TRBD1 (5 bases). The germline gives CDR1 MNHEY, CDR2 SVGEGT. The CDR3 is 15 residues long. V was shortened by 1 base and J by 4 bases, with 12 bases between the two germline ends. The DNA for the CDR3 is TGTGCCAGCAGTTACTGGCAGGGCATCCCAGATACGCAGTATTTT. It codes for CASSYWQGIPDTQYF.

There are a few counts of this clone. The CDR3 nucleotides are TGTGCCAGCAGTCCAGGGGGCTACTATGGCTACACCTTC. Its translation: CASSPGGYYGYTF. The chain recombines TRBV28 with TRBJ1-2, with TRBD1 matching over 8 bases. CDR3 size: 13 residues. CDR1 is MDHEN and CDR2 is SYDVKM in the germline V gene. V shed 5 bases, J shed 3 bases, and the junction held 2 bases outside the gene matches.